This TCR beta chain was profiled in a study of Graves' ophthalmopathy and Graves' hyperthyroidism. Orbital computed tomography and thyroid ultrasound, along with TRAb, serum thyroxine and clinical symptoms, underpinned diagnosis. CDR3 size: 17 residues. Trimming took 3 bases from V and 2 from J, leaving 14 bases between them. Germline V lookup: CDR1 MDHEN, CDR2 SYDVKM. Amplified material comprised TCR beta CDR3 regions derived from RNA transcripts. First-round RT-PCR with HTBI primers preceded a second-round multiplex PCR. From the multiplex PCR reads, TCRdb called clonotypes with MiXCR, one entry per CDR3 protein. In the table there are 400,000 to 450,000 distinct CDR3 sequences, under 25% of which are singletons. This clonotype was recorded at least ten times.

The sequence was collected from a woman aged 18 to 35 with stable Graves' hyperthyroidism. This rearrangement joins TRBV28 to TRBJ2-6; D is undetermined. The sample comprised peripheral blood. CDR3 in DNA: TGTGCCAGCAGTTTTGGTATCTTGTCGGCTGGGGCCAACGTCCTGACTTTC. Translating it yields CASSFGILSAGANVLTF.